This passage covers 10 T cell receptor beta chains from one sample sequenced in a study of Graves' ophthalmopathy and Graves' hyperthyroidism. RNA transcripts were the template, and TCR beta CDR3 regions were amplified from them. First-round RT-PCR employed HTBI primers, with a second-round multiplex PCR after it. MiXCR, run by TCRdb on the multiplex PCR reads, gives a single entry per CDR3 protein. The sample shows over a million distinct CDR3 sequences, approximately 35% of them seen only once. Sequences were obtained from peripheral blood or thyroid tissue (not recorded which). These receptors all come from an adult man with Graves' hyperthyroidism.

This clonotype has at least ten counts. This chain connects TRBV9 to TRBJ1-2, with a tentative D call TRBD1 (6 bases). Germline CDR1 SGDLS, CDR2 YYNGEE. V shed 4 bases and J shed 5 bases, with 18 bases lying between them. This CDR3 has 15 residues. The CDR3, as DNA: TGTGCCAGCAGCCCCGAGGGGGGCCCAGAATATGGCTACACCTTC. Translation: CASSPEGGPEYGYTF.

The sample holds many counts of this clonotype. This rearrangement joins TRBV10-2 to TRBJ2-5; perhaps TRBD2 as D (5 bases). Germline values: CDR1 WSHSY, CDR2 SAAADI. Trimming left V 2 bases short and J 2 bases short, with 12 bases between. CDR3 size: 15 residues. The CDR3 protein is CASSETRAPQETQYF. Written as DNA, the CDR3 is TGCGCCAGCAGTGAGACGCGGGCACCGCAAGAGACCCAGTACTTC.

This clonotype was seen once. This chain connects TRBV2 to TRBJ2-7, with no clear D. Trimming cost V 6 bases and J 4 bases, with 10 bases left between them. Germline V gives CDR1 SNHLY, CDR2 FYNNEI. The CDR3 runs 12 residues. This chain's CDR3 is CASSDPKYEQYF. The CDR3 bases are TGTGCCAGCAGCGACCCGAAATACGAGCAGTACTTC.

This sequence joins TRBV24-1 and TRBJ2-3, with D perhaps matching TRBD1 or TRBD2 (5 bases each). Germline V gene lookup returns CDR1 KGHDR and CDR2 SFDVKD. This CDR3 is 16 amino acids long. Deletions cut 4 bases from V and 0 bases from J, with 13 bases between. In DNA form, the CDR3 reads TGTGCCACCAGTGAGAGGGACGGTTCTAGCACAGATACGCAGTATTTT. This encodes CATSERDGSSTDTQYF.

There are a few counts of this clonotype. The CDR3 here is CASSPRSGDEPQHF. CDR3 DNA sequence: TGTGCCAGCTCACCACGGTCAGGGGACGAGCCCCAGCATTTT. The chain joins TRBV18 to TRBJ1-5, with D perhaps TRBD1 (6 bases). CDR3 length equals 14 residues. Germline assignment: CDR1 KGHSH and CDR2 LQKENI. Between the trimmed V and J ends, which lost 1 base and 8 bases, there was a span of 12 bases.

This chain links TRBV4-1 with TRBJ1-5, with 7 bases fitting TRBD1. The CDR3 is 17 amino acids. J was trimmed by 2 bases and V by 1 base; bases with no gene match: 8. CDR1 MGHRA and CDR2 YSYEKL come from the germline V gene. The CDR3 loop is CASSQVPTGVRNQPQHF. The DNA for the CDR3 is TGCGCCAGCAGCCAAGTCCCAACAGGGGTTCGCAATCAGCCCCAGCATTTT.

The rearrangement uses TRBV5-1 and TRBJ1-5, with D possibly being TRBD1 (6 bases). CDR1 and CDR2 (germline): SGHRS, YFSETQ. The CDR3 extends over 14 amino acids. V was shortened by 3 bases and J by 5 bases, with 12 bases between the two germline ends. CDR3 DNA sequence: TGCGCCAGCAGCTCAGGGGCAGGGGATCAGCCCCAGCATTTT. As protein: CASSSGAGDQPQHF.

V and J are TRBV10-3 and TRBJ2-6, with unresolved D. V was clipped by 6 bases and J by 0 bases, with 6 bases between them. This CDR3 region has 14 residues. CDR1 and CDR2 from the germline V gene are ENHRY and SYGVKD. CDR3: CAIRLGSGANVLTF. The CDR3 nucleotides are TGTGCCATCAGGTTGGGCTCTGGGGCCAACGTCCTGACTTTC.

Comment on this clonotype: The junction differs from germline at one of its ends, possibly a read error. This chain connects TRBV10-3 to TRBJ2-7; D not certain. This CDR3 has 15 amino acids. CDR1 and CDR2 (germline): ENHRY, SYGVKD. CDR3 bases: TGTGCCAGCAGTTACTCAAGGCTGCTCCCTCGCGAGCAGTACTTC. Translation gives CASSYSRLLPREQYF.

This clonotype appeared many times. At one end, the junction sequence differs from germline, possibly due to a read error. J is TRBJ1-5 and V is TRBV5-1, with 10 bases that match TRBD1. Germline loops: CDR1 SGHRS, CDR2 YFSETQ. CDR3 length equals 15 residues. CDR3 protein: CASSPGTGVNQPQHF. CDR3 in DNA: TGTGCCAGCAGCCCCGGGACAGGGGTCAATCAGCCCCAGCATTTT. Full variable domain (missing parts from reference TRBV5-1 and TRBJ1-5): KAGVTQTPRYLIKTRGQQVTLSCSPISGHRSVSWYQQTPGQGLQFLFEYFSETQRNKGNFPGRFSGRQFSNSRSEMNVSTLELGDSALYLCASSPGTGVNQPQHFGDGTRLSIL.